This T cell receptor beta chain is from a study of OX40 agonist ivuxolimab in advanced cancers. Looking at the study overall: With a range of 23 to 79, age averaged 60 years, and about 80% were male. Study-wide results and limits: CD8+ T cells averaged more expanded clones than CD4+. Clonal expansion by week 6 occurred in CD4+ and CD8+ blood T cells (at 0.1 to 3.0 mg/kg).

Regarding this clone: No antigen is known for it.

Only in-frame clones appear in the TCRdb table, and some are missing; sequencing was by immunoSEQ multiplex PCR. The sample includes about 40,000 clones, more than 75% seen only once; the top ten take around 12%. Per germline, CDR1 PRHDT and CDR2 FYEKMQ (reference sequence). With 1 base clipped from V and 4 bases from J, the junction kept 7 bases outside the gene matches. There are 17 residues in the CDR3. Sample: CD4+ or CD8+ T cells sorted from blood, taken in a trial of the OX40 agonist ivuxolimab. The J gene is TRBJ2-5, the V gene TRBV13; 12 positions agree with TRBD2. The source of this sequence is an adult with an advanced solid tumor such as melanoma, head and neck, liver or kidney cancer. The CDR3 is CASSLARLAGVRETQYF. The CDR3, as DNA: TGTGCCAGCAGCTTAGCAAGACTAGCGGGAGTTAGAGAGACCCAGTACTTC.